This T cell receptor (beta chain) originates from a study of blood T cells in healthy people across ages. Study results and limitations: Lack of knowledge of donor CMV status possibly confounded expanded clonotype changes.

V lost 6 bases, J lost 2 bases, and 8 bases stayed unmatched. The CDR3 loop spans 15 amino acids. Germline V CDR1 and CDR2: SNHLY, FYNNEI. A second PCR, run for roughly 6 to 11 cycles, used a sample-barcoded 5' primer plus a J-beta primer mix. Each CDR3 protein is one row after TCRdb ran MiXCR on the 5' RACE reads. The sample lists about 1.7 million distinct CDR3 sequences, roughly 27% occurring once. This clonotype was detected a few times. Its antigen is as yet unknown. The chain is built from TRBV2 and TRBJ2-3, with TRBD2 identical over 7 bases. This TCR came from a woman aged 30 to 39 in good health. Sequenced sample: blood. CDR3 DNA: TGTGCCAGCAGACCGCGGGACTACTACACAGATACGCAGTATTTT. Translating gives CASRPRDYYTDTQYF.